One and the same sample provided the 14 T cell receptor beta chains below, sequenced in a study of response to subunit inactivated influenza vaccine. TCRdb re-derived calls from the RT-PCR reads in MiXCR, one entry per CDR3 protein. The sample carries more than 450,000 distinct CDR3 sequences, over 9% recorded once. These data also featured in a second study, about T cells expressing NK-cell markers. This second report adds: UMI-tagged 5'RACE template switching yielded the TCR beta cDNA.

The material sequenced was PBMCs from blood, taken on the day of vaccination. All receptors come from a man aged 50-59 years who received an inactivated influenza vaccine.

The V gene is TRBV5-1, the J gene TRBJ1-1, with 10 bases lining up with TRBD1. The CDR3 is made up of 13 amino acids. From germline, CDR1 is SGHRS and CDR2 YFSETQ. V shed 7 bases and J 8 bases; nucleotides not matched to a gene: 8. The CDR3 DNA sequence: TGCGCCAGCCACCCCAGGGACAGGGGAGAAGCTTTCTTT. It translates to CASHPRDRGEAFF.

This clonotype was recorded a few times. This sequence joins TRBV12-3 or TRBV12-4 and TRBJ2-5, with D unclear. This CDR3 spans 12 amino acids. V gave up 6 bases and J gave up 0 bases, with 5 bases separating them. The CDR3 protein is CASRGYQETQYF. The CDR3 nucleotides read TGTGCCAGCAGGGGGTACCAAGAGACCCAGTACTTC.

With regard to this clonotype: One end of the junction is discordant with germline, which a read error may explain. CDR3 region: CAISERSQKDTQYF. In nucleotides, the CDR3 is TGTGCCATCAGTGAAAGAAGTCAGAAAGATACCCAGTACTTC. The gene calls are TRBV10-3 and TRBJ2-5; the D is unclear. This CDR3 is built from 14 residues. The germline CDR1 and CDR2 sequences are ENHRY and SYGVKD.

This clonotype was seen only a few times. This sequence joins TRBV28 and TRBJ2-7; tentative D call: TRBD2 (6 bases). Germline lookup yields CDR1 MDHEN and CDR2 SYDVKM. Trimming cost V 3 bases and J 0 bases, with 12 bases left between them. This CDR3 has 15 amino acids. The CDR3 sequence: CASSFGTFGSYEQYF. The CDR3 region has the DNA TGTGCCAGCAGTTTCGGGACTTTTGGCTCCTACGAGCAGTACTTC.

The chain is built from TRBV18 and TRBJ2-7, with 7 nucleotides matching TRBD2. Trimming cost V 6 bases and J 1 base; bases outside gene matches: 6. CDR3 length: 14 residues. Germline CDR1 reads KGHSH; CDR2 reads LQKENI. CDR3 residues: CASSSTSLSYEQYF. For the CDR3, the DNA is TGTGCCAGCTCCTCGACTAGCCTATCCTACGAGCAGTACTTC. The full variable domain, completed using reference TRBV18 and TRBJ2-7, is NAGVMQNPRHLVRRRGQEARLRCSPMKGHSHVYWYRQLPEEGLKFMVYLQKENIIDESGMPKERFSAEFPKEGPSILRIQQVVRGDSAAYFCASSSTSLSYEQYFGPGTRLTVT.

The genes are TRBV29-1 and TRBJ2-7; TRBD1 matches 9 bases. The V segment lost 5 bases and the J segment 4 bases; nucleotides outside the gene matches: 9. This CDR3 comprises 14 residues. Germline assignment: CDR1 SQVTM and CDR2 ANQGSEA. CDR3 DNA: TGCAGCGTTCCCGCCCTGGACAGGGGATACGAGCAGTACTTC. It encodes CSVPALDRGYEQYF.

The rearrangement links TRBV12-3 or TRBV12-4 to TRBJ2-5, with 7 bases identical to TRBD1. J was trimmed by 1 base and V by 3 bases; bases with no gene match: 11. CDR3 length: 17 residues. CDR3 region: CASSFNRHRGPQETQYF. The CDR3 nucleotides are TGTGCCAGCAGTTTTAATCGACATAGGGGGCCCCAAGAGACCCAGTACTTC.

This clonotype has just a few counts. The chain has TRBV11-2 and TRBJ1-1, with D unclear. Germline V gene sequence: CDR1 SGHAT, CDR2 FQNNGV. This CDR3 region has 13 residues. Trimming removed 5 bases at V and 4 bases at J, with 11 bases between. The CDR3: CASSLNGPTEAFF. CDR3 DNA: TGTGCCAGCAGCCTCAACGGACCCACTGAAGCTTTCTTT.

The chain is built from TRBV6-2 or TRBV6-3 and TRBJ2-2; D gene unclear. The V gene's germline CDR1 is MNHEY and CDR2 SVGEGT. Trimming removed 8 bases at V and 5 bases at J, with 9 bases between. The length of the CDR3 is 12 residues. CDR3 sequence (DNA): TGTGCCAGCCGTTGGGCTACCGGGGAGCTGTTTTTT. This gives the protein CASRWATGELFF.

This sequence joins TRBV12-3 or TRBV12-4 and TRBJ2-1; the D call may be TRBD1 or TRBD2 (5 bases each). Trimming shortened V by 9 bases and J by 1 base, and 16 bases separated the two germline ends. This CDR3 contains 15 residues. CDR3 protein: CASWASGASYNEQFF. DNA of the CDR3: TGTGCCAGTTGGGCTTCCGGGGCGTCCTACAATGAGCAGTTCTTC.

This clonotype was observed many times. The chain links TRBV20-1 to TRBJ2-3, with 10 bases fitting TRBD2. Germline V gene data show CDR1 as DFQATT and CDR2 as SNEGSKA (reference sequence). The V segment lost 5 bases and the J segment 1 base; nucleotides outside the gene matches: 6. CDR3 size: 15 residues. CDR3 region: CSAASGGDGTDTQYF. DNA for the CDR3: TGCAGTGCTGCAAGCGGGGGGGATGGCACAGATACGCAGTATTTT.

This clonotype was counted ten times or more. The V call is TRBV9, the J call TRBJ2-3; 15 bases match TRBD2. Per germline, CDR1 SGDLS and CDR2 YYNGEE. The J segment lost 0 bases and the V segment lost 0 bases, leaving 5 bases of the junction unmatched. The CDR3 runs to 19 residues. The CDR3 coding sequence is TGTGCCAGCAGCGTAGGGGGACTAGCGGGAGGTTTAAGCACAGATACGCAGTATTTT. Amino acids: CASSVGGLAGGLSTDTQYF.

The chain couples TRBV24-1 to TRBJ2-1; maybe TRBD2 (6 bases). CDR3 length equals 15 residues. Germline values: CDR1 KGHDR, CDR2 SFDVKD. Between the trimmed V and J ends, which lost 7 bases and 2 bases, there was a span of 14 bases. The CDR3 DNA reads TGTGCCACCAGGGGCGGGGACTCCACCTACAATGAGCAGTTCTTC. Residues: CATRGGDSTYNEQFF.

This chain links TRBV5-1 with TRBJ2-2; 7 bases agree with TRBD1. This CDR3 comprises 16 residues. The V gene end was trimmed by 1 base and the J gene end by 1 base; junction bases not matched to a gene: 4. CDR1 and CDR2 from the germline V gene are SGHRS and YFSETQ. This chain's CDR3 is CASSLSGTENTGELFF. The CDR3, as DNA: TGCGCCAGCAGCTTGTCGGGGACAGAGAACACCGGGGAGCTGTTTTTT. Full variable domain (missing parts from reference TRBV5-1 and TRBJ2-2): KAGVTQTPRYLIKTRGQQVTLSCSPISGHRSVSWYQQTPGQGLQFLFEYFSETQRNKGNFPGRFSGRQFSNSRSEMNVSTLELGDSALYLCASSLSGTENTGELFFGEGSRLTVL.